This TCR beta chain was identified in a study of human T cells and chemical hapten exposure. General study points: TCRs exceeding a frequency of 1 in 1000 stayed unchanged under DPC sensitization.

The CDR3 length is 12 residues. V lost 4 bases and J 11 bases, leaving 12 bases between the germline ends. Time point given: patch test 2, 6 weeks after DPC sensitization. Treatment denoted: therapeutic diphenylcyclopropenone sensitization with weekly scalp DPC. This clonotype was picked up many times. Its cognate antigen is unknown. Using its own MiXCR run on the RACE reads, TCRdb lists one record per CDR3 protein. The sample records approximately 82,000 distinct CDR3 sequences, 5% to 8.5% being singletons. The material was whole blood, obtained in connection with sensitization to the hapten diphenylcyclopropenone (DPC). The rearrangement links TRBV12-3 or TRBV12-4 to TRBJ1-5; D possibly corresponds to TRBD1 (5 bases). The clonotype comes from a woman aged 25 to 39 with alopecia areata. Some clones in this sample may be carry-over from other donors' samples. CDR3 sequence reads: CASSSPGAAQHF. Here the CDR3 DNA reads TGTGCCAGCAGTTCCCCTGGGGCGGCCCAGCATTTT.